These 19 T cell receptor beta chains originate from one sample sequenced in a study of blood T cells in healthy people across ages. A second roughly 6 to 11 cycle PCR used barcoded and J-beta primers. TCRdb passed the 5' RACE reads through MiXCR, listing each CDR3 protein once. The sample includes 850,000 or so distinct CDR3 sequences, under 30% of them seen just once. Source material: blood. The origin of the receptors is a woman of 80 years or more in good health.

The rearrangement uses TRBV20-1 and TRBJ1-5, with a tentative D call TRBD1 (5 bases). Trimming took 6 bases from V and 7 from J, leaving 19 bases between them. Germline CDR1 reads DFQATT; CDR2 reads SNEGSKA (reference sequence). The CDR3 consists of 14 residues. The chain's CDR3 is CSANAGPGDQPQHF. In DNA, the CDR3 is TGCAGTGCCAACGCGGGGCCGGGGGACCAGCCCCAGCATTTT.

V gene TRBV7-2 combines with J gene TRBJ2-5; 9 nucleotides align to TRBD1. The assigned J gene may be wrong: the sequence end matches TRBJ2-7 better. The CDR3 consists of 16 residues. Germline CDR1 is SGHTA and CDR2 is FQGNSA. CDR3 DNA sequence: TGTGCCAGCAGCTTAAGCTCTGGGACAGGGTGGACCGAGCAGTACTTC. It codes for CASSLSSGTGWTEQYF.

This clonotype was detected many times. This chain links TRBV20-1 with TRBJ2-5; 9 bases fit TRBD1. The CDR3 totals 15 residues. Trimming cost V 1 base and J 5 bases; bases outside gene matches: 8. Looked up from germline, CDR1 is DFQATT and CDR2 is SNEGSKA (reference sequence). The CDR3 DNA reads TGCAGTGCTAGAGCGGGGACAGGGTTACAGGAGACCCAGTACTTC. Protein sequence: CSARAGTGLQETQYF.

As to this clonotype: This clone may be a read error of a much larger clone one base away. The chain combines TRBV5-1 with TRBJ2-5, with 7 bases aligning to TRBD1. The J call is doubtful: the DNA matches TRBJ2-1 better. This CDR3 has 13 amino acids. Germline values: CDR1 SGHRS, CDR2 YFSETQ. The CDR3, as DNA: TGCGCCAGCGGCACAGGGGACCAAGAGACCCAGTTCTTC. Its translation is CASGTGDQETQFF.

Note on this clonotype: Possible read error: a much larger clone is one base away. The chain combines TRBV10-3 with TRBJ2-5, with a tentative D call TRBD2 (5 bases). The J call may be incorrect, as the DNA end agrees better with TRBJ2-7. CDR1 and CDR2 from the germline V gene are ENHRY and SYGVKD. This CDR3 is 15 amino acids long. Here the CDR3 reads CANKRGKQTSYEQYF. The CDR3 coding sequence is TGTGCCAACAAACGAGGGAAACAGACGTCCTACGAGCAGTACTTC.

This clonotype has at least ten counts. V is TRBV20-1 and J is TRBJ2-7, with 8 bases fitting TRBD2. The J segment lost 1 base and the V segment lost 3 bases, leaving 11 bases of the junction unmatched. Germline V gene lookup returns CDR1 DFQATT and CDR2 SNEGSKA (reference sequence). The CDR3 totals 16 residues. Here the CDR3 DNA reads TGCAGTGCTAGCCCCGTTAGCGGGGCTGGGTCCTACGAGCAGTACTTC. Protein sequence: CSASPVSGAGSYEQYF.

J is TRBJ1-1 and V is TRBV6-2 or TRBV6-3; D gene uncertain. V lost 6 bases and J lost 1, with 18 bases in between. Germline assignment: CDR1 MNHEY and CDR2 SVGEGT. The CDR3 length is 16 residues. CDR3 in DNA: TGTGCCAGCAGGCTACTTGACCACAACAGGAACACTGAAGCTTTCTTT. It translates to CASRLLDHNRNTEAFF.

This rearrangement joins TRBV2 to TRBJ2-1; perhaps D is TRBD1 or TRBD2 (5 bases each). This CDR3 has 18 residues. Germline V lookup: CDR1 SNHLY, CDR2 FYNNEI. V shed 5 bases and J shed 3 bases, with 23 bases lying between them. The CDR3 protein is CASSKRGRGLQDYNEQFF. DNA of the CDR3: TGTGCCAGCAGTAAACGGGGACGGGGTCTTCAGGACTACAATGAGCAGTTCTTC. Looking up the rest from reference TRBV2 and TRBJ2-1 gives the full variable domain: EPEVTQTPSHQVTQMGQEVILRCVPISNHLYFYWYRQILGQKVEFLVSFYNNEISEKSEIFDDQFSVERPDGSNFTLKIRSTKLEDSAMYFCASSKRGRGLQDYNEQFFGPGTRLTVL.

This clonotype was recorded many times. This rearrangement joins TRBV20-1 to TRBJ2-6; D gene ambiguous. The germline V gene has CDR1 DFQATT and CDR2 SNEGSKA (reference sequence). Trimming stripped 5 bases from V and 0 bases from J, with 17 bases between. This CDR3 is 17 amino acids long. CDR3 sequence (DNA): TGCAGTGCTCCGATTTGGGCCCCTAACTCTGGGGCCAACGTCCTGACTTTC. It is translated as CSAPIWAPNSGANVLTF.

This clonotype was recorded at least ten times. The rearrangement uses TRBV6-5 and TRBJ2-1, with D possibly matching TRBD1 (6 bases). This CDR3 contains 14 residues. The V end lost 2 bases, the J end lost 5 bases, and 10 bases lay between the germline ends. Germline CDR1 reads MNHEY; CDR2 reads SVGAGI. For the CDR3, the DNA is TGTGCCAGCAGTTACGCAGGGGCCAACAATGAGCAGTTCTTC. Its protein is CASSYAGANNEQFF.

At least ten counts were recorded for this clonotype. Here the CDR3 DNA reads TGTGCCAGCAGCACCTTGGCGAGCTCTGGGGCCAACGTCCTGACTTTC. Translating gives CASSTLASSGANVLTF. The rearrangement joins TRBV7-2 to TRBJ2-6; no firm D call. Germline values: CDR1 SGHTA, CDR2 FQGNSA. This CDR3 is built from 16 residues. The germline V and J ends were trimmed by 5 bases and 0 bases, with 11 bases remaining between them.

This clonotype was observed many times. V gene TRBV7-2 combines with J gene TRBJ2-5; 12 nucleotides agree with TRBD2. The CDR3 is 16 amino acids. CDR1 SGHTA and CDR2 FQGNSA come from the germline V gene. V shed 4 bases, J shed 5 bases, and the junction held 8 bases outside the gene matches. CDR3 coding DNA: TGTGCCAGCAGCTATTTTCTAGCGGGGGGGTCGGAGACCCAGTACTTC. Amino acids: CASSYFLAGGSETQYF.

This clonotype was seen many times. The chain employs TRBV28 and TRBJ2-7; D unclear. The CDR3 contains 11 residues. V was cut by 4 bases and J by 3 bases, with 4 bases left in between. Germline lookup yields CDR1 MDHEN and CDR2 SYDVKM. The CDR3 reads CASSSVYEQYF. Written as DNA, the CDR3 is TGTGCCAGCAGTTCGGTCTACGAGCAGTACTTC.

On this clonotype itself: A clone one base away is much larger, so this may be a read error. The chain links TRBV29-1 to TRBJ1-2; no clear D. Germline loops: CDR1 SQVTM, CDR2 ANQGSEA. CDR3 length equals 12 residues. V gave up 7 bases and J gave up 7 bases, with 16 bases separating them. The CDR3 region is CSAERLRGGYTF. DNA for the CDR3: TGCAGCGCGGAGAGGCTCCGAGGTGGCTACACCTTC.

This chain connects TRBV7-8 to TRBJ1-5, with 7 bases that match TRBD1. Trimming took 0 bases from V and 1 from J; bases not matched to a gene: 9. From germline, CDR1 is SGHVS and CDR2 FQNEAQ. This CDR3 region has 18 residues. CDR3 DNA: TGTGCCAGCAGCTTAGCGGGGATTGGGACAGCCAGCAATCAGCCCCAGCATTTT. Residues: CASSLAGIGTASNQPQHF.

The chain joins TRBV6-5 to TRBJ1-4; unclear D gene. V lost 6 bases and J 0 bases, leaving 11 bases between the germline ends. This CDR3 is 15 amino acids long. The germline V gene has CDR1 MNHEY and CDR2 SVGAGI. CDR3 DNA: TGTGCCAGCAGGACGGACCCTGCAACTAATGAAAAACTGTTTTTT. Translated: CASRTDPATNEKLFF.

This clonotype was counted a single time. As DNA, the CDR3 is TGTGCCAGCAGTTACGGCGGGGAACACAATCAGCCCCAGCATTTT. Its protein product is CASSYGGEHNQPQHF. This chain connects TRBV6-2 or TRBV6-3 to TRBJ1-5, with D unclear. Germline lookup yields CDR1 MNHEY and CDR2 SVGEGT. The CDR3 length is 15 residues. Trimming removed 2 bases from V and 3 bases from J, with 11 bases in between.

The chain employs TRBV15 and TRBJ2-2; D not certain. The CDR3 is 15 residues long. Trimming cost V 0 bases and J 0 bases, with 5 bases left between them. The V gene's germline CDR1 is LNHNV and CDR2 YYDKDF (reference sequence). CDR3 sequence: CATSRDTPNTGELFF. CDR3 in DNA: TGTGCCACCAGCAGAGACACGCCGAACACCGGGGAGCTGTTTTTT.

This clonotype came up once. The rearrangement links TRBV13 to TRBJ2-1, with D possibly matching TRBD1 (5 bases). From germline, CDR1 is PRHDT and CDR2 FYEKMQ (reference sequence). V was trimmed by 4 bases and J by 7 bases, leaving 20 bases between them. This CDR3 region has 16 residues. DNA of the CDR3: TGTGCCAGCAGCTCATCAGGGTGGCTAATGGTTAATGAGCAGTTCTTC. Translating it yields CASSSSGWLMVNEQFF.